This entry is about one T cell receptor beta chain. The CDR3 is 13 residues long. Germline V gene sequence: CDR1 MNHNY, CDR2 SVGAGI (reference sequence). V lost 0 bases to trimming and J lost 8 bases, with 10 bases between them. The data were produced by immunoSEQ multiplex PCR, yet TCRdb's version contains in-frame clones alone and is incomplete. The table records more than 9,000 clones, about 75% of them present only once. Isolating CD4+ and CD8+ cells involved positive magnetic bead selection on an AutoMACS. Their purity was then checked by flow cytometry. This record comes from a study of somatic mutations in cytotoxic T cells in rheumatoid arthritis. Across the whole study: The flow sorting of some V beta antibody-stained T-cell populations reached nearly 100% purity, and the sorted populations included V beta1+ cells sequenced for TCRB.

This chain joins TRBV6-6 and TRBJ1-1; D is possibly TRBD1 (6 bases). This clonotype originated in an adult with rheumatoid arthritis. Sequencing was performed on CD8+ T cells sorted from blood. DNA for the CDR3: TGTGCCAGCAGTTACTCATCGGGGGGCGAAGCTTTCTTT. It translates to CASSYSSGGEAFF.